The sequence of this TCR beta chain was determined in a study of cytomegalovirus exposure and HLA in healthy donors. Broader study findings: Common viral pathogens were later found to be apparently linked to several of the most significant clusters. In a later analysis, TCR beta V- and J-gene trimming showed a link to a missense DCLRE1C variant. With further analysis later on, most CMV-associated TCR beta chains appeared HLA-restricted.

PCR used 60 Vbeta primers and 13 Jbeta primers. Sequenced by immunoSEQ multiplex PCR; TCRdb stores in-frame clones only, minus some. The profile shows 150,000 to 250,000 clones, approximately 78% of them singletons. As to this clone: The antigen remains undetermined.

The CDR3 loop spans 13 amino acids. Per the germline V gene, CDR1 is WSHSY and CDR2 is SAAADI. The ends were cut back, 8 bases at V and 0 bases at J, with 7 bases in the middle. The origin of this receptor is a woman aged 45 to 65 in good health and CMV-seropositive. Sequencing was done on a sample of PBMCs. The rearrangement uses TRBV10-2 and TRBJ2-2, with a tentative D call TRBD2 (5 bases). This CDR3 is CASAGSNTGELFF. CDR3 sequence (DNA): TGCGCCAGCGCGGGTTCGAACACCGGGGAGCTGTTTTTT.